This entry lists 31 T cell receptor beta chains sequenced from one sample in a study of T cell repertoires in cytomegalovirus infection. Their antigens remain unidentified. TCRdb fed the reads into MiXCR, producing one record per CDR3 protein. Here the sample spans 640,000 or so distinct CDR3 sequences, around 30% being singletons. The sequencing used cultured PBMCs, collected from culture after CMV antigen stimulation. The origin of the receptors is a human donor in good health (CMV status not recorded). Some clones in this sample may be carry-over from other donors' samples.

V and J are TRBV11-2 and TRBJ2-7; 11 nucleotides line up with TRBD2. CDR3 size: 15 residues. Germline V gene data show CDR1 as SGHAT and CDR2 as FQNNGV. With 1 base clipped from V and 9 bases from J, the junction kept 8 bases outside the gene matches. CDR3 sequence: CASSLGLAGSRGQYF. The CDR3, as DNA: TGTGCCAGCAGCTTAGGACTAGCGGGGTCCAGGGGGCAGTACTTC. The complete variable domain, with remaining parts taken from reference TRBV11-2 and TRBJ2-7, reads EAGVAQSPRYKIIEKRQSVAFWCNPISGHATLYWYQQILGQGPKLLIQFQNNGVVDDSQLPKDRFSAERLKGVDSTLKIQPAKLEDSAVYLCASSLGLAGSRGQYFGPGTRLTVT.

The rearrangement links TRBV28 to TRBJ2-2; D not resolved. CDR1 is MDHEN, CDR2 SYDVKM, per germline. The CDR3 sequence is 18 residues long. Trimming left V 3 bases short and J 0 bases short, with 17 bases between. This CDR3 is CASSLYRLGIANTGELFF. Here the CDR3 DNA reads TGTGCCAGCAGTTTGTACCGCTTGGGGATAGCGAACACCGGGGAGCTGTTTTTT.

V is TRBV15 and J is TRBJ1-4; D remains ambiguous. Germline values: CDR1 LNHNV, CDR2 YYDKDF (reference sequence). The V and J ends lost 0 bases and 8 bases respectively, with 4 bases between them. The CDR3 totals 12 residues. CDR3 sequence (DNA): TGTGCCACCAGCAGAGATACAGAAAAACTGTTTTTT. This translates into CATSRDTEKLFF.

The gene calls are TRBV28 and TRBJ2-5, with a possible D match to TRBD2 (7 bases). The CDR3 has 16 amino acids. Germline values: CDR1 MDHEN, CDR2 SYDVKM. The V end was cut by 5 bases, the J end by 7 bases, with 23 bases between. CDR3 sequence reads: CASSPPLMGGAGTQYF. CDR3 DNA sequence: TGTGCCAGCAGTCCACCCTTAATGGGGGGGGCCGGGACCCAGTACTTC.

This clonotype has a single count. The CDR3 ends on some other residue instead of the conserved phenylalanine or tryptophan, so this is likely a read error. The chain has TRBV12-5 and TRBJ1-2, with TRBD1 matching over 9 bases. The CDR3 spans 14 residues. Germline loops: CDR1 LGHNT, CDR2 FRNRAP. The ends lost 5 bases at V and 7 bases at J; junction bases unmatched: 8. Written as DNA, the CDR3 is TGTGCTAGTGGTGCGGACAGGGGCACCGGTGGCTACACCGTC. The encoded protein is CASGADRGTGGYTV.

The chain couples TRBV18 to TRBJ1-1; no definite D call. The CDR3 spans 13 residues. CDR1 is KGHSH and CDR2 is LQKENI in the germline V gene. V dropped 3 bases and J dropped 2 bases, with 7 bases sitting between them. The CDR3 here is CASSPEYNTEAFF. The CDR3 DNA is TGTGCCAGCTCACCCGAATATAACACTGAAGCTTTCTTT.

This chain links TRBV12-5 with TRBJ2-1, with no clear D. The germline V and J ends were trimmed by 5 bases and 6 bases, with 11 bases remaining between them. This CDR3 has 13 amino acids. CDR1 and CDR2 (germline): LGHNT, FRNRAP. The CDR3 sequence: CASGALSVNEQFF. In DNA form, the CDR3 reads TGTGCTAGTGGTGCCCTGAGCGTCAATGAGCAGTTCTTC.

V usage is TRBV12-3 or TRBV12-4 and J usage is TRBJ2-1; D might be TRBD1 (5 bases). The CDR3 runs 15 residues. The germline V and J ends were trimmed by 4 bases and 1 base, with 11 bases remaining between them. Written as DNA, the CDR3 is TGTGCCAGCAGTTCTGAGGCAGGGTCCTACAATGAGCAGTTCTTC. It codes for CASSSEAGSYNEQFF.

The table lists this clonotype with a count of one. The gene calls are TRBV6-2 or TRBV6-3 and TRBJ2-1; D ambiguous. The CDR3 has 15 residues. Germline V gene sequence: CDR1 MNHEY, CDR2 SVGEGT. Trimming removed 2 bases from V and 3 bases from J, with 11 bases in between. In DNA form, the CDR3 reads TGTGCCAGCAGTTACGGACCCCCGATCTACAATGAGCAGTTCTTC. Its translation: CASSYGPPIYNEQFF.

This clonotype was seen many times. The chain has TRBV7-2 and TRBJ1-1, with unresolved D. Trimming left V 4 bases short and J 0 bases short, with 9 bases between. The CDR3 runs 14 residues. Per germline, CDR1 SGHTA and CDR2 FQGNSA. The chain's CDR3 is CASSSHVLNTEAFF. DNA for the CDR3: TGTGCCAGCAGCTCCCATGTTTTGAACACTGAAGCTTTCTTT.

This clonotype was counted only a few times. The gene calls are TRBV10-3 and TRBJ1-2, with TRBD1 matching 7 bases. V lost 7 bases and J lost 4; bases outside the gene matches: 9. The CDR3 is made up of 14 amino acids. The germline CDR1 and CDR2 sequences are ENHRY and SYGVKD. CDR3 region: CAINRDRVGYGYTF. In nucleotides, the CDR3 is TGTGCCATCAATCGAGACAGGGTGGGCTATGGCTACACCTTC.

This clonotype was seen at least ten times. This chain joins TRBV7-2 and TRBJ1-1; maybe TRBD1 (5 bases). The CDR3 runs to 15 residues. The V and J ends lost 1 base and 5 bases respectively, with 14 bases between them. The germline V gene has CDR1 SGHTA and CDR2 FQGNSA. The CDR3 nucleotides are TGTGCCAGCAGCTTAGGTTTCGAGGGGTATACTGAAGCTTTCTTT. This translates into CASSLGFEGYTEAFF. Full variable domain (missing parts from reference TRBV7-2 and TRBJ1-1): GAGVSQSPSNKVTEKGKDVELRCDPISGHTALYWYRQSLGQGLEFLIYFQGNSAPDKSGLPSDRFSAERTGGSVSTLTIQRTQQEDSAVYLCASSLGFEGYTEAFFGQGTRLTVV.

The V call is TRBV6-2 or TRBV6-3, the J call TRBJ2-2; tentative D call: TRBD1 (6 bases). V gave up 7 bases and J gave up 3 bases, with 12 bases separating them. This CDR3 has 14 residues. Germline V CDR1 and CDR2: MNHEY, SVGEGT. CDR3 coding DNA: TGTGCCAGCACTCGACAGGTCTACACCGGGGAGCTGTTTTTT. Residues: CASTRQVYTGELFF.

V usage is TRBV10-2 and J usage is TRBJ2-3; possibly TRBD2 for D (5 bases). Germline CDR1 is WSHSY and CDR2 is SAAADI. V was trimmed by 7 bases and J by 1 base, leaving 12 bases between them. CDR3 size: 14 residues. CDR3 in DNA: TGCGCCAGCACCGCGACTACCCGCACAGATACGCAGTATTTT. Residues: CASTATTRTDTQYF.

The chain joins TRBV7-2 to TRBJ2-7; the match to TRBD2 covers 8 bases. After removal of 3 bases from V and 4 bases from J, the junction contained 5 bases not matched to a gene. Germline CDR1 and CDR2: SGHTA and FQGNSA. The CDR3 covers 14 residues. CDR3 nucleotides: TGTGCCAGCAGCTTCGGGGGGGAAGGTTACGAGCAGTACTTC. This sequence encodes CASSFGGEGYEQYF.

This rearrangement joins TRBV24-1 to TRBJ2-3; unclear D gene. CDR1 and CDR2 from the germline V gene are KGHDR and SFDVKD. Trimming cost V 2 bases and J 6 bases, with 5 bases left between them. The CDR3 is 12 residues long. CDR3 region: CATSDSLDTQYF. The DNA of the CDR3 is TGTGCCACCAGTGATTCCTTGGATACGCAGTATTTT.

This clonotype was counted between two and nine times. V usage is TRBV6-1 and J usage is TRBJ1-5; tentatively, D is TRBD1 (5 bases). Between the trimmed V and J ends, which lost 2 bases and 0 bases, there was a span of 8 bases. CDR1 is MNHNS, CDR2 SASEGT, per germline. The CDR3 extends over 15 amino acids. CDR3 region: CASSEWGLSNQPQHF. The DNA for the CDR3 is TGTGCCAGCAGTGAATGGGGACTTAGCAATCAGCCCCAGCATTTT.

This clonotype was recorded many times. The chain uses TRBV7-2 and TRBJ1-2; possible D gene TRBD1, 5 bases. This CDR3 has 13 amino acids. Germline CDR1 is SGHTA and CDR2 is FQGNSA. With 0 bases removed from V and 13 bases from J, the gap between germline ends came to 15 bases. As DNA, the CDR3 is TGTGCCAGCAGCTTAGCGGTCAGGGCCACCCCCACCTTC. Translation: CASSLAVRATPTF.

This clonotype has a handful of counts. The rearrangement uses TRBV14 and TRBJ2-3; D ambiguous. Trimming removed 3 bases from V and 4 bases from J, with 2 bases in between. The CDR3 length is 11 residues. Germline V gene data show CDR1 as SGHDN and CDR2 as FVKESK. CDR3 DNA sequence: TGTGCCAGCAGCCACTCAGATACGCAGTATTTT. Translating it yields CASSHSDTQYF.

The chain's CDR3 is CASSDDGGISYNEQFF. CDR3 in DNA: TGTGCCAGCAGCGACGACGGGGGAATATCCTACAATGAGCAGTTCTTC. The rearrangement links TRBV9 to TRBJ2-1, with a tentative D call TRBD2 (6 bases). V shed 3 bases and J shed 1 base, with 14 bases lying between them. Germline CDR1 and CDR2: SGDLS and YYNGEE. The CDR3 contains 16 residues. The whole variable domain, remainder taken from reference TRBV9 and TRBJ2-1, is DSGVTQTPKHLITATGQRVTLRCSPRSGDLSVYWYQQSLDQGLQFLIQYYNGEERAKGNILERFSAQQFPDLHSELNLSSLELGDSALYFCASSDDGGISYNEQFFGPGTRLTVL.

This clonotype was seen more than once but under ten times. This rearrangement joins TRBV29-1 to TRBJ2-7; 9 bases match TRBD2. Trimming at V came to 4 bases and at J to 5 bases, leaving 9 bases not matched to a gene. CDR3 size: 14 residues. Germline V gene lookup returns CDR1 SQVTM and CDR2 ANQGSEA. The CDR3 nucleotides are TGCAGCGTTGGGTTCGTGCTAGCGGGAAACGAGCAGTACTTC. Protein product: CSVGFVLAGNEQYF.

V and J are TRBV7-3 and TRBJ2-1; possible D gene TRBD1, 6 bases. V was pared by 4 bases and J by 10 bases, with 17 bases between. Germline CDR1 reads SGHTA; CDR2 reads FQGTGA. The CDR3 runs to 14 residues. CDR3: CASSSGTKVGEQFF. The CDR3 DNA reads as TGTGCCAGCAGCTCCGGGACAAAAGTCGGGGAGCAGTTCTTC.

This clonotype turned up a few times. The rearrangement uses TRBV4-2 and TRBJ2-7; D is ambiguous. The CDR3 is 16 residues long. With 4 bases removed from V and 5 bases from J, the gap between germline ends came to 21 bases. CDR1 is LGHNA, CDR2 YNFKEQ, per germline. The CDR3 spells CASSPGRDLTVHEQYF. Here the CDR3 DNA reads TGTGCCAGCAGCCCGGGTCGAGACTTGACCGTCCACGAGCAGTACTTC.

The chain joins TRBV29-1 to TRBJ1-2, with D unclear. Trimming stripped 0 bases from V and 7 bases from J, with 12 bases between. This CDR3 comprises 13 residues. Germline V gene lookup returns CDR1 SQVTM and CDR2 ANQGSEA. The CDR3 sequence is CSVEDRPVFGYTF. The CDR3 coding sequence is TGCAGCGTTGAAGACCGGCCCGTATTTGGCTACACCTTC.

This clonotype was recorded at least ten times. The V and J genes are TRBV7-2 and TRBJ1-2; 8 positions agree with TRBD1. This CDR3 spans 14 amino acids. CDR1 SGHTA and CDR2 FQGNSA come from the germline V gene. Trimming cost V 3 bases and J 2 bases; bases outside gene matches: 2. The CDR3 is CASSLSGGNYGYTF. CDR3 coding DNA: TGTGCCAGCAGCTTGTCAGGGGGCAACTATGGCTACACCTTC.

The DNA of the CDR3 is TGTGCCAGCAGCTTGGTCGGGGATTTTGATACGCAGTATTTT. This gives the protein CASSLVGDFDTQYF. V and J are TRBV5-4 and TRBJ2-3, with a possible D match to TRBD2 (5 bases). V was clipped by 0 bases and J by 6 bases, with 11 bases between them. Per the germline V gene, CDR1 is SGHNT and CDR2 is YYREEE (reference sequence). The CDR3 contains 14 residues.

This clonotype has a handful of counts. The chain is built from TRBV20-1 and TRBJ2-3; TRBD2 agrees at 10 bases. The CDR3 consists of 15 residues. The V gene's germline CDR1 is DFQATT and CDR2 SNEGSKA (reference sequence). The V and J ends lost 6 bases and 1 base, in that order; junction bases with no gene match: 7. This CDR3 reads CSAYDTSGGTDTQYF. The DNA of the CDR3 is TGCAGTGCGTACGATACTAGCGGGGGCACAGATACGCAGTATTTT.

V usage is TRBV5-1 and J usage is TRBJ2-5; D perhaps matches TRBD1 (5 bases). Trimming left V 0 bases short and J 2 bases short, with 14 bases between. This CDR3 is 16 amino acids long. Germline CDR1 and CDR2: SGHRS and YFSETQ. The CDR3: CASSLGRLGLQETQYF. The CDR3 DNA follows: TGCGCCAGCAGCTTGGGCAGGTTGGGGCTTCAAGAGACCCAGTACTTC.

The gene calls are TRBV19 and TRBJ2-3, with D uncertain. Per germline, CDR1 LNHDA and CDR2 SQIVND (reference sequence). This CDR3 comprises 11 residues. Trimming removed 1 base from V and 5 bases from J, with 1 base in between. CDR3 nucleotides: TGTGCCAGTAGTATAGTAGATACGCAGTATTTT. It specifies CASSIVDTQYF. The variable domain in full, with the rest retrieved from reference TRBV19 and TRBJ2-3, is DGGITQSPKYLFRKEGQNVTLSCEQNLNHDAMYWYRQDPGQGLRLIYYSQIVNDFQKGDIAEGYSVSREKKESFPLTVTSAQKNPTAFYLCASSIVDTQYFGPGTRLTVL.

This chain connects TRBV7-2 to TRBJ2-5; D possibly matches TRBD1 or TRBD2 (6 bases each). V lost 3 bases and J lost 5, with 13 bases in between. CDR3 length: 14 residues. In germline, CDR1 is SGHTA, CDR2 FQGNSA. CDR3 nucleotide sequence: TGTGCCAGCAGCTTTGGGGGGCCGCGTGAGACCCAGTACTTC. It codes for CASSFGGPRETQYF.

This clonotype was counted only a few times. The chain uses TRBV6-2 or TRBV6-3 and TRBJ2-7; 10 bases agree with TRBD2. Germline assignment: CDR1 MNHEY and CDR2 SVGEGT. With V trimmed by 5 bases and J by 4 bases, 8 bases remained unmatched. The CDR3 consists of 15 residues. The CDR3 DNA sequence: TGTGCCAGCAGTACTCGGGGACTAGCGACGTACGAGCAGTACTTC. The encoded protein is CASSTRGLATYEQYF.